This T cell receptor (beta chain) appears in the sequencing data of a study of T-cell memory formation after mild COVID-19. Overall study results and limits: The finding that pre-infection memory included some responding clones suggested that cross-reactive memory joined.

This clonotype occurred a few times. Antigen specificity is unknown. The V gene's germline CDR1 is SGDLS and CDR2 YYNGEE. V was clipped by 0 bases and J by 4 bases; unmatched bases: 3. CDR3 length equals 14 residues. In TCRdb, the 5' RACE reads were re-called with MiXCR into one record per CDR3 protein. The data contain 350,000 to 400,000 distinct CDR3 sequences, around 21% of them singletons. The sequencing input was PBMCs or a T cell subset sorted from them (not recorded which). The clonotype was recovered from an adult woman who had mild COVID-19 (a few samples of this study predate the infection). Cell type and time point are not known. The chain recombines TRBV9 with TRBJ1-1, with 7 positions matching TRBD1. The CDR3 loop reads CASSVGTGATEAFF. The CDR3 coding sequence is TGTGCCAGCAGCGTAGGCACAGGGGCCACTGAAGCTTTCTTT. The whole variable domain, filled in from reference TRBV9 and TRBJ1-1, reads DSGVTQTPKHLITATGQRVTLRCSPRSGDLSVYWYQQSLDQGLQFLIQYYNGEERAKGNILERFSAQQFPDLHSELNLSSLELGDSALYFCASSVGTGATEAFFGQGTRLTVV.